At least ten counts were recorded for the clone carrying this T cell receptor (beta chain). Its target is not known. This may come from a read error, since a much larger clone is one base off. The same CDR3 is also encoded by other DNA sequences in this sample. Data came from immunoSEQ multiplex PCR; TCRdb stores just in-frame clones and leaves some out. The data hold approximately 640,000 clones, with about 90% observed a single time. This entry is derived from a study of shared clonotypes between healthy human individuals. Study results and limitations: Rarefaction revealed incomplete sorted-subset sequencing despite large depth. Sequencing depth was expected to affect clonotype sharing among donors.

CDR1 and CDR2 (germline): WNHNN, SYGVQD (reference sequence). The CDR3 runs 13 residues. V lost 3 bases and J 0 bases, leaving 5 bases between the germline ends. Donors comprised healthy HIV-negative adults lacking recent acute infections or vaccinations. CD8 memory fractions consisted of CD45RO+ and CCR7-negative CD45RA+ TemRA cells together. This clonotype originated in a young man in good health. Some clones in this sample may be carry-over from other donors' samples. The chain employs TRBV10-1 and TRBJ1-1; D remains unclear. The sample comprised memory CD8+ T cells from PBMCs. The sample's subset: CD45RO+ cells pooled with CCR7-negative TemRA cells. DNA of the CDR3: TGCGCCAGCAGTGACGGGATGAACACTGAAGCTTTCTTT. It yields the protein CASSDGMNTEAFF.